Sequencing of this TCR beta chain was carried out in a study of control samples from healthy donors and cancer patients. Clones were sequenced by immunoSEQ multiplex PCR, and TCRdb holds only the in-frame ones, with some missing. The sample consists of about 150,000 clones, under 90% of them appearing once. The V gene's germline CDR1 is DFQATT and CDR2 SNEGSKA (reference sequence). Trimming removed 3 bases at V and 6 bases at J, with 15 bases between. The CDR3 has 13 residues. The gene calls are TRBV20-1 and TRBJ2-7; a weak D match, TRBD2 (6 bases). Sequences were obtained from blood. This clonotype was obtained from a man aged 30 to 45 in good health. Here the CDR3 DNA reads TGCAGTGCTAGTGTCGGCGGGGACGGCGAGCAGTACTTC. This gives the protein CSASVGGDGEQYF.